The rows below give T cell receptor beta chains drawn from one sample of a study of T cells after yellow fever vaccination. A single record per CDR3 protein comes from TCRdb applying MiXCR to the 5' RACE reads. The sample holds 300,000 to 350,000 distinct CDR3 sequences, around 4.4% seen once. Sequences were derived from PBMCs, sampled 15 days after the yellow fever booster vaccination. All receptors derive from a man younger than 30 who received the YFV17D yellow fever vaccine. CDR3s include the opening cysteine and the closing phenylalanine or tryptophan. D genes are given only for firm matches. The size entry is marked missing in some rows and otherwise reads once, few, many or a size class.

v_call: TRBV12-3/TRBV12-4
j_call: TRBJ1-6
d_call: NA
clone_size: few
cdr3_aa: CASSLGANSPLHF
cdr3_nt: TGTGCCAGCAGTTTGGGGGCTAATTCACCCCTCCACTTT

v_call: TRBV28
j_call: TRBJ1-6
d_call: TRBD1
clone_size: NA
cdr3_aa: CASSLRGGDSPLHF
cdr3_nt: TGTGCCAGCAGTTTACGAGGGGGCGATTCACCCCTCCACTTT

v_call: TRBV5-6
j_call: TRBJ2-7
d_call: NA
clone_size: NA
cdr3_aa: CASSHWGLGFYEQYF
cdr3_nt: TGTGCCAGCAGCCACTGGGGGCTGGGCTTCTACGAGCAGTACTTC

v_call: TRBV9
j_call: TRBJ1-1
d_call: NA
clone_size: NA
cdr3_aa: CASSAPRDTLKNTEAFF
cdr3_nt: TGTGCCAGCAGCGCTCCCCGGGACACTCTAAAGAACACTGAAGCTTTCTTT

v_call: TRBV5-1
j_call: TRBJ1-1
d_call: NA
clone_size: NA
cdr3_aa: CASSLIAGNTEAFF
cdr3_nt: TGCGCCAGCAGCTTGATTGCAGGGAACACTGAAGCTTTCTTT

v_call: TRBV12-5
j_call: TRBJ1-3
d_call: NA
clone_size: NA
cdr3_aa: CARRGTGNTIYF
cdr3_nt: TGTGCTAGGCGGGGAACTGGAAACACCATATATTTT

v_call: TRBV7-2
j_call: TRBJ1-4
d_call: NA
clone_size: few
cdr3_aa: CASSLAWQPNEKLFF
cdr3_nt: TGTGCCAGCAGCTTAGCATGGCAGCCGAATGAAAAACTGTTTTTT

v_call: TRBV2
j_call: TRBJ2-3
d_call: TRBD2
clone_size: few
cdr3_aa: CASRRLAGYIDTQYF
cdr3_nt: TGTGCCAGCAGGAGACTAGCGGGGTATATAGATACGCAGTATTTT

v_call: TRBV7-2
j_call: TRBJ1-5
d_call: NA
clone_size: many
cdr3_aa: CASSLEGTSNQPQHF
cdr3_nt: TGTGCCAGCAGCTTAGAGGGGACAAGCAATCAGCCCCAGCATTTT

v_call: TRBV11-2
j_call: TRBJ2-3
d_call: TRBD2
clone_size: NA
cdr3_aa: CASSPRGSGGQISSTDTQYF
cdr3_nt: TGTGCCAGCAGCCCCCGGGGTAGCGGGGGGCAAATTTCTAGCACAGATACGCAGTATTTT

v_call: TRBV4-2
j_call: TRBJ2-3
d_call: NA
clone_size: many
cdr3_aa: CASSQDGGRPADTQYF
cdr3_nt: TGTGCCAGCAGCCAAGATGGCGGTAGGCCAGCGGATACGCAGTATTTT

v_call: TRBV19
j_call: TRBJ1-1
d_call: NA
clone_size: many
cdr3_aa: CASSISGNTEAFF
cdr3_nt: TGTGCCAGTAGTATTTCCGGGAACACTGAAGCTTTCTTT

v_call: TRBV20-1
j_call: TRBJ2-7
d_call: NA
clone_size: many
cdr3_aa: CSVVGGLDYEQYF
cdr3_nt: TGCAGTGTTGTCGGGGGGCTTGACTACGAGCAGTACTTC

v_call: TRBV4-3
j_call: TRBJ2-3
d_call: TRBD2
clone_size: few
cdr3_aa: CASSQSLSGESTDTQYF
cdr3_nt: TGCGCCAGCAGCCAAAGCTTAAGCGGGGAGAGCACAGATACGCAGTATTTT

v_call: TRBV6-1
j_call: TRBJ1-1
d_call: NA
clone_size: many
cdr3_aa: CASSEDMNTEAFF
cdr3_nt: TGTGCCAGCAGTGAAGACATGAACACTGAAGCTTTCTTT

v_call: TRBV6-5
j_call: TRBJ1-3
d_call: NA
clone_size: few
cdr3_aa: CASSYSIATPSSGNTIYF
cdr3_nt: TGTGCCAGCAGTTACTCGATCGCGACGCCGAGCTCTGGAAACACCATATATTTT

v_call: TRBV3-1
j_call: TRBJ1-4
d_call: NA
clone_size: few
cdr3_aa: CASSQAARGLFF
cdr3_nt: TGTGCCAGCAGCCAAGCGGCGAGAGGACTGTTTTTT

v_call: TRBV6-1
j_call: TRBJ1-6
d_call: NA
clone_size: many
cdr3_aa: CASIVTYFANSPLHF
cdr3_nt: TGTGCCAGCATCGTGACATATTTTGCCAATTCACCCCTCCACTTT

v_call: TRBV30
j_call: TRBJ2-1
d_call: NA
clone_size: NA
cdr3_aa: CAWSVGRQFF
cdr3_nt: TGTGCCTGGAGTGTAGGGAGGCAGTTCTTC

v_call: TRBV18
j_call: TRBJ2-1
d_call: TRBD1
clone_size: many
cdr3_aa: CASSPDRGNEQFF
cdr3_nt: TGTGCCAGCTCCCCGGACAGGGGGAATGAGCAGTTCTTC

v_call: TRBV7-3
j_call: TRBJ2-2
d_call: NA
clone_size: many
cdr3_aa: CASSFYRVAGELFF
cdr3_nt: TGTGCCAGCAGTTTTTACAGGGTCGCCGGGGAGCTGTTTTTT

v_call: TRBV25-1
j_call: TRBJ2-7
d_call: NA
clone_size: few
cdr3_aa: CASSERGRAYEQYF
cdr3_nt: TGTGCCAGCAGTGAAAGAGGCAGGGCCTACGAGCAGTACTTC

v_call: TRBV7-3
j_call: TRBJ1-1
d_call: NA
clone_size: few
cdr3_aa: CASSLMNGVNTEAFF
cdr3_nt: TGTGCCAGCAGCTTAATGAACGGCGTGAACACTGAAGCTTTCTTT

v_call: TRBV4-3
j_call: TRBJ1-5
d_call: NA
clone_size: NA
cdr3_aa: CASSQGGGTGNQPQHF
cdr3_nt: TGCGCCAGCAGCCAAGGGGGAGGGACGGGCAATCAGCCCCAGCATTTT

v_call: TRBV7-9
j_call: TRBJ1-2
d_call: NA
clone_size: NA
cdr3_aa: CASSLERQGGYTF
cdr3_nt: TGTGCCAGCAGCCTAGAGCGCCAGGGAGGCTACACCTTC

v_call: TRBV7-2
j_call: TRBJ2-3
d_call: TRBD2
clone_size: NA
cdr3_aa: CASSLVPSGADTQYF
cdr3_nt: TGTGCCAGCAGCTTAGTTCCTAGCGGGGCAGATACGCAGTATTTT

v_call: TRBV29-1
j_call: TRBJ1-2
d_call: NA
clone_size: many
cdr3_aa: CSALTGGSNYGYTF
cdr3_nt: TGCAGCGCCTTGACCGGGGGCAGTAACTATGGCTACACCTTC

v_call: TRBV19
j_call: TRBJ2-3
d_call: NA
clone_size: few
cdr3_aa: CASSIDRRLTQYF
cdr3_nt: TGTGCCAGTAGTATAGATCGCCGTCTTACCCAGTATTTT

v_call: TRBV7-3
j_call: TRBJ2-1
d_call: NA
clone_size: NA
cdr3_aa: CASSTGTEYNEQFF
cdr3_nt: TGTGCCAGCAGCACCGGGACGGAATACAATGAGCAGTTCTTC

v_call: TRBV4-2
j_call: TRBJ2-1
d_call: TRBD2
clone_size: many
cdr3_aa: CASSPSSRLAGGIEQFF
cdr3_nt: TGTGCCAGCAGCCCCTCTTCAAGGCTAGCGGGGGGCATTGAGCAGTTCTTC

v_call: TRBV3-2
j_call: TRBJ2-1
d_call: NA
clone_size: many
cdr3_aa: CASSGRGRGEQFF
cdr3_nt: TGTGCCAGCAGCGGCAGGGGGCGAGGTGAGCAGTTCTTC

v_call: TRBV7-2
j_call: TRBJ1-1
d_call: NA
clone_size: NA
cdr3_aa: CASSFSGQGRTEAFF
cdr3_nt: NA

v_call: TRBV5-1
j_call: TRBJ1-1
d_call: NA
clone_size: many
cdr3_aa: CASSLRGINTEAFF
cdr3_nt: TGCGCCAGCAGCTTGAGGGGAATAAACACTGAAGCTTTCTTT

v_call: TRBV9
j_call: TRBJ1-4
d_call: TRBD1
clone_size: many
cdr3_aa: CASSVEGQRNEKLFF
cdr3_nt: TGTGCCAGCAGCGTAGAGGGACAGCGGAATGAAAAACTGTTTTTT

v_call: TRBV27
j_call: TRBJ2-3
d_call: TRBD2
clone_size: NA
cdr3_aa: CASSLLPSGGANTQYF
cdr3_nt: TGTGCCAGCAGTTTACTACCTAGCGGGGGGGCTAATACGCAGTATTTT

v_call: TRBV12-3/TRBV12-4
j_call: TRBJ1-1
d_call: TRBD1
clone_size: NA
cdr3_aa: CASNKQGARWTEAFF
cdr3_nt: TGTGCCAGCAACAAACAGGGGGCGAGGTGGACTGAAGCTTTCTTT

v_call: TRBV7-9
j_call: TRBJ2-1
d_call: NA
clone_size: few
cdr3_aa: CASSLGRSTVDEQFF
cdr3_nt: TGTGCCAGCAGCTTAGGTCGATCGACAGTCGATGAGCAGTTCTTC

v_call: TRBV4-1
j_call: TRBJ1-5
d_call: NA
clone_size: few
cdr3_aa: CASSQTRVPGGNQPQHF
cdr3_nt: TGCGCCAGCAGCCAGACCAGGGTGCCAGGCGGCAATCAGCCCCAGCATTTT

v_call: TRBV4-3
j_call: TRBJ1-6
d_call: NA
clone_size: many
cdr3_aa: CASSQEIGSPLHF
cdr3_nt: TGCGCCAGCAGCCAAGAAATCGGTTCACCCCTCCACTTT

v_call: TRBV3-1
j_call: TRBJ1-6
d_call: NA
clone_size: NA
cdr3_aa: CASSQVTGSPLHF
cdr3_nt: TGTGCCAGCAGCCAAGTGACAGGTTCACCCCTCCACTTT

v_call: TRBV19
j_call: TRBJ2-5
d_call: TRBD1
clone_size: few
cdr3_aa: CASQTGTGSETQYF
cdr3_nt: TGTGCCTCACAAACCGGGACAGGCAGCGAGACCCAGTACTTC

v_call: TRBV29-1
j_call: TRBJ2-3
d_call: NA
clone_size: many
cdr3_aa: CSVNREIDTQYF
cdr3_nt: TGCAGCGTGAACAGGGAAATAGATACGCAGTATTTT

v_call: TRBV21-1
j_call: TRBJ2-2
d_call: NA
clone_size: many
cdr3_aa: CASSKTNGAGVRNTGELFF
cdr3_nt: TGTGCCAGCAGCAAAACCAATGGGGCAGGGGTACGGAACACCGGGGAGCTGTTTTTT

v_call: TRBV5-1
j_call: TRBJ2-3
d_call: NA
clone_size: few
cdr3_aa: CASSRDRGDTQYF
cdr3_nt: TGCGCCAGCAGTAGGGATAGGGGAGATACGCAGTATTTT

v_call: TRBV14
j_call: TRBJ1-1
d_call: NA
clone_size: NA
cdr3_aa: CASSRAGPLNTEAFF
cdr3_nt: TGTGCCAGCAGTAGGGCAGGGCCACTGAACACTGAAGCTTTCTTT

v_call: TRBV20-1
j_call: TRBJ2-7
d_call: TRBD1
clone_size: many
cdr3_aa: CSAPDRGGEQYF
cdr3_nt: TGCAGTGCTCCGGACAGGGGAGGCGAGCAGTACTTC

v_call: TRBV18
j_call: TRBJ2-5
d_call: NA
clone_size: NA
cdr3_aa: CASSTQDRQETQYF
cdr3_nt: TGTGCCAGCTCAACCCAGGACAGACAAGAGACCCAGTACTTC

v_call: TRBV25-1
j_call: TRBJ1-5
d_call: NA
clone_size: few
cdr3_aa: CASSTRTSNQPQHF
cdr3_nt: TGTGCCAGCAGTACTCGGACTAGCAATCAGCCCCAGCATTTT

v_call: TRBV4-1
j_call: TRBJ2-5
d_call: TRBD2
clone_size: many
cdr3_aa: CASKPSSGGYQETQYF
cdr3_nt: TGCGCCAGCAAACCATCTAGCGGGGGGTACCAAGAGACCCAGTACTTC

v_call: TRBV3-1
j_call: TRBJ1-4
d_call: NA
clone_size: NA
cdr3_aa: CASSPTEEKLFF
cdr3_nt: TGTGCCAGCAGCCCCACCGAAGAAAAACTGTTTTTT

v_call: TRBV12-3/TRBV12-4
j_call: TRBJ2-1
d_call: TRBD1
clone_size: few
cdr3_aa: CASSSFGRGPYNEQFF
cdr3_nt: TGTGCCAGCAGTTCCTTTGGCAGGGGGCCTTACAATGAGCAGTTCTTC